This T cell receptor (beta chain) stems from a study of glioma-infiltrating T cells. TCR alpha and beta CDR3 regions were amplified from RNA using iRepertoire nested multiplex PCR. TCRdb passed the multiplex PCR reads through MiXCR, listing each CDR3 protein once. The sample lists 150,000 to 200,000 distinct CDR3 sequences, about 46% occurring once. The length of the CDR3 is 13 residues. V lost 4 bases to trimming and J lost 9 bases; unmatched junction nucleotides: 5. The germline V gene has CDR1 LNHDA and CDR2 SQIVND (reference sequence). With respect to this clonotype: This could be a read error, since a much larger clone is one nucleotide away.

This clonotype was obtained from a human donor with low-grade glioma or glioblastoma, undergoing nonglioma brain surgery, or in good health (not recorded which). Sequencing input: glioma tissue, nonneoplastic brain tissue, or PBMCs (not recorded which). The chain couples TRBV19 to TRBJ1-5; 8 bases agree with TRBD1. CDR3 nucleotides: TGTGCCAGTAGTACCGGACAGGGACGGCCCCAGCATTTT. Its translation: CASSTGQGRPQHF.